This record covers a single T cell receptor beta chain. This clonotype showed up just a few times. What antigen it recognizes has not been identified. No base quality information exists; no much larger clone differs at one position. The treatment or condition label corresponds to: live attenuated yellow fever vaccine strain. A standard Ficoll-Paque protocol was used to isolate PBMCs from peripheral blood. Dynabeads CD4 and CD8 positive selection kits were used to isolate the CD4 and CD8 T-cell fractions. RNA was extracted with TriZol from bulk PBMCs, CD4 and CD8 fractions, and dextramer-positive and dextramer-negative fractions. Looking up the germline V gene yields CDR1 MNHEY and CDR2 SVGEGT. The CDR3 covers 17 residues, taking in both the cysteine and the phenylalanine. Of the read, only the CDR3 DNA is kept; its 51 bases are in frame from base 1. Between the V and J ends, shortened by 0 bases and 1 base respectively, the junction contains 16 bases.

TCR cDNA was synthesized by 5'RACE template switching, through which a universal primer site and unique molecular identifiers were introduced. Priming for cDNA synthesis came from both the TCR alpha and TCR beta constant segments. Library amplification used two PCR steps, and the second PCR step added sample barcodes and sequencing adapters. Sequencing of libraries was done on Illumina HiSeq 2500 (2x100 bp) or NovaSeq (2x150 bp). The authors' analysis ran thus. Reads were demultiplexed and collapsed into UMI consensus sequences with MIGEC, and V(D)J alignment was performed with MiXCR. Vaccine-responding clonotypes were defined with edgeR using replicate PBMC samples, requiring FDR below 0.01 and a log2 fold change above 5 up to day 15. Each bulk clonotype was labeled CD4 or CD8 based on which sequenced repertoire, CD4 or CD8, contained the clonotype at higher abundance. TCRdb ran its own pipeline on the public reads, namely fastp trimming at Q25 and MiXCR clone calling, and kept in-frame beta chains. CDR3 protein duplicates are merged, each entry listing the most common genes and DNA. The V and J calls here are based on TCRdb, not the publication. In all, the sample holds about 210,000 distinct CDR3 sequences, and approximately 6.8% of those were seen once. 1% to 1.2% of the sample goes to the ten largest clones.

The data belong to a study of T cells after yellow fever vaccination (dated by TCRdb to about 2019). Notes on the research overall: Libraries from fractions with low cell numbers were prepared with the SMART-Seq v4 Ultra Low Input RNA kit. To follow T-cell clones before and after primary and booster YFV17D yellow fever vaccination, bulk TCR alpha and beta repertoires were sequenced over time. Two healthy male donors made up the cohort, one aged 18 to 30 years and the other aged 30 to 40 years. Blood was drawn at multiple timepoints before and after primary and secondary immunization, with bulk PBMC replicates and cell subsets isolated.

Points the paper makes about the study in general: A small share of clonotypes occurred in both CD4 and CD8 compartments, likely arising from convergent recombination. Because only a couple of donors were included in the study, the extent to which the findings can be generalized is limited. Because abundant contaminating clonotypes from the bulk population could be contained in FACS-sorted repertoires, computational filtering was required. Most clones expanded after primary vaccination (approximately 96% of CD4 and 88% of CD8) were re-detected after the booster, suggesting that broad memory maintenance occurred. The secondary T-cell response was weaker than the primary response but faster, peaking on day 5 instead of day 15.

The source was CD4+ T cells sorted from PBMCs, collected on the day of the yellow fever booster vaccination. The clonotype originates from a man aged 25-40 years who received the YFV17D yellow fever vaccine. Rearrangement joined TRBV6-2 or TRBV6-3 to TRBJ2-7; a confident D gene designation cannot be given. CDR3 reads: CASSYSIIGFRSYEQYF. The DNA sequence is as follows: TGTGCCAGCAGTTACTCGATAATAGGGTTCCGATCCTACGAGCAGTACTTC.